The 30 T cell receptor beta chains below were found in one sample sequenced in a study of shared clonotypes between healthy human individuals. Sequencing used immunoSEQ multiplex PCR; TCRdb keeps in-frame clones, though not all of them. The table lists more than 1.2 million clones, around 98.5% of them singletons. Sequencing input: naive CD4+ T cells sorted from blood. Subset noted: CD45RA+ positively selected. The source is a man in his thirties or forties in good health.

The V call is TRBV30, the J call TRBJ2-7; D is unclear. CDR1 GTSNPN and CDR2 SVGIG come from the germline V gene (reference sequence). V was clipped by 4 bases and J by 3 bases, with 7 bases between them. The CDR3 length is 11 residues. The CDR3 region has the DNA TGTGCCTGGACTCGTAACTACGAGCAGTACTTC. Translated: CAWTRNYEQYF.

J is TRBJ2-7 and V is TRBV10-2, with TRBD2 identical over 7 bases. From germline, CDR1 is WSHSY and CDR2 SAAADI. The CDR3 has 13 residues. V dropped 6 bases and J dropped 3; count of bases not matched to a gene: 5. The CDR3 coding sequence is TGCGCCAGCAGAAGAGGGACTAACTACGAGCAGTACTTC. This gives the protein CASRRGTNYEQYF.

This clone appeared once. The chain uses TRBV11-2 and TRBJ1-5; D is possibly TRBD1 (5 bases). Germline V gene data show CDR1 as SGHAT and CDR2 as FQNNGV. Trimming stripped 1 base from V and 6 bases from J, with 13 bases between. The CDR3 is 15 residues long. The CDR3 region is CASSLGNSGIQPQHF. The CDR3 DNA reads TGTGCCAGCAGCTTAGGGAACTCAGGGATTCAGCCCCAGCATTTT.

In its sample, this clone was seen once. The V and J genes are TRBV15 and TRBJ1-2; 7 bases match TRBD1. The CDR3 loop spans 15 amino acids. The trim removed 1 base at V and 8 bases at J, leaving 10 bases unmatched. Germline CDR1 LNHNV, CDR2 YYDKDF (reference sequence). The CDR3 DNA reads TGTGCCACCAGCAGAGTCGGACAGGAGACTATGGGCTACACCTTC. Translated: CATSRVGQETMGYTF.

Of note for this clone: This CDR3 is also generated by other DNA sequences in the sample. This chain uses TRBV5-1 with TRBJ2-7, with no clear D. CDR3 length: 12 amino acids. V was cut by 0 bases and J by 5 bases, with 6 bases left in between. The V gene's germline CDR1 is SGHRS and CDR2 YFSETQ. The chain's CDR3 is CASSLDRNEQYF. Here the CDR3 DNA reads TGCGCCAGCAGCTTGGACAGAAACGAGCAGTACTTC.

This sequence joins TRBV6-5 and TRBJ2-7; D perhaps matches TRBD2 (6 bases). Germline CDR1 is MNHEY and CDR2 is SVGAGI. The germline V and J ends were trimmed by 2 bases and 6 bases, with 17 bases remaining between them. The CDR3 runs to 15 residues. CDR3 DNA: TGTGCCAGCAGTTACATCGGGGGTAGCGGAGGCGAGCAGTACTTC. Amino acid sequence: CASSYIGGSGGEQYF.

The chain employs TRBV6-5 and TRBJ2-1, with D unresolved. With 8 bases removed from V and 9 bases from J, the gap between germline ends came to 8 bases. The CDR3 has 10 amino acids. The germline V gene has CDR1 MNHEY and CDR2 SVGAGI. The CDR3 sequence is CASGFREQFF. DNA of the CDR3: TGTGCCAGCGGGTTTCGTGAGCAGTTCTTC.

The chain combines TRBV5-6 with TRBJ2-5; D unclear. This CDR3 has 12 residues. The V gene's germline CDR1 is SGHDT and CDR2 YYEEEE. Trimming cost V 0 bases and J 3 bases, with 3 bases left between them. The CDR3 is CASSLAEETQYF. The CDR3 DNA follows: TGTGCCAGCAGCTTGGCGGAAGAGACCCAGTACTTC.

This clone was picked up one time. In the same sample, other DNA sequences code for this CDR3. The chain recombines TRBV5-1 with TRBJ2-7; 12 nucleotides line up with TRBD1. The CDR3 length is 15 residues. Germline trimming cut 0 bases from V and 5 bases from J; bases unmatched to any gene: 3. From germline, CDR1 is SGHRS and CDR2 YFSETQ. The CDR3 region has the DNA TGCGCCAGCAGCTTGGCGGGACAGGGGGCGGACGAGCAGTACTTC. Translating gives CASSLAGQGADEQYF.

The V gene is TRBV18, the J gene TRBJ1-3; D uncertain. V was cut by 1 base and J by 4 bases, with 2 bases left in between. This CDR3 is 12 amino acids long. Germline CDR1 KGHSH, CDR2 LQKENI. The CDR3 DNA sequence: TGTGCCAGCTCACCACAAGGAAACACCATATATTTT. Its protein is CASSPQGNTIYF.

The rearrangement links TRBV7-8 to TRBJ2-1; D perhaps matches TRBD1 (6 bases). CDR3 length equals 16 residues. V dropped 2 bases and J dropped 2 bases, with 13 bases sitting between them. Germline CDR1 is SGHVS and CDR2 is FQNEAQ. In DNA form, the CDR3 reads TGTGCCAGCAGCTTAAGGGTGGGACAAACCTACAATGAGCAGTTCTTC. Protein product: CASSLRVGQTYNEQFF.

This sequence joins TRBV11-2 and TRBJ2-7; the D is unclear. The CDR3 is 14 amino acids. Trimming cost V 0 bases and J 3 bases, with 9 bases left between them. CDR1 SGHAT and CDR2 FQNNGV come from the germline V gene. CDR3 sequence (DNA): TGTGCCAGCAGCTTAGACCCACGAGTCTACGAGCAGTACTTC. Its protein product is CASSLDPRVYEQYF. The whole variable domain, filled in from reference TRBV11-2 and TRBJ2-7, reads EAGVAQSPRYKIIEKRQSVAFWCNPISGHATLYWYQQILGQGPKLLIQFQNNGVVDDSQLPKDRFSAERLKGVDSTLKIQPAKLEDSAVYLCASSLDPRVYEQYFGPGTRLTVT.

The CDR3, as DNA: TGTGCCAGCAGCCGTGGGGTGGGGGCCACAGATACGCAGTATTTT. Its protein product is CASSRGVGATDTQYF. V is TRBV28 and J is TRBJ2-3; tentatively, D is TRBD1 (6 bases). Trimming removed 6 bases at V and 2 bases at J, with 15 bases between. The CDR3 has 15 amino acids. Germline V gives CDR1 MDHEN, CDR2 SYDVKM.

The rearrangement uses TRBV2 and TRBJ2-7; no clear D. The CDR3 covers 14 residues. V was trimmed by 3 bases and J by 6 bases, leaving 15 bases between them. The germline V gene has CDR1 SNHLY and CDR2 FYNNEI. The DNA for the CDR3 is TGTGCCAGCAGTGAGACGACAAGGGCCGGCGAGCAGTACTTC. Amino acid sequence: CASSETTRAGEQYF.

The J gene is TRBJ1-2, the V gene TRBV28, with no clear D. In germline, CDR1 is MDHEN, CDR2 SYDVKM. This CDR3 comprises 9 residues. The CDR3 nucleotides are TGTAGTTCTAACTATGGCTACACCTTC. Protein sequence: CSSNYGYTF.

The CDR3 region has the DNA TGTGCCAGCAGCGTAGACCCGGGAGGGGCCAGGGGGCAAGAGACCCAGTACTTC. Amino acid sequence: CASSVDPGGARGQETQYF. The chain couples TRBV9 to TRBJ2-5, with a weak D call TRBD2 (8 bases). CDR1 and CDR2 (germline): SGDLS, YYNGEE. The CDR3 is 18 residues long. V lost 0 bases and J 2 bases, leaving 20 bases between the germline ends.

V and J are TRBV7-3 and TRBJ2-5, with D uncertain. From germline, CDR1 is SGHTA and CDR2 FQGTGA. Trimming removed 2 bases at V and 5 bases at J, with 15 bases between. The CDR3 totals 15 residues. CDR3 nucleotides: TGTGCCAGCAGCTTAGCGGCAGCCTTCGGGGAGACCCAGTACTTC. Its protein is CASSLAAAFGETQYF.

The CDR3 nucleotides read TGTGCCTGGAGTGTAAATTTGGAGACCCAGTACTTC. This encodes CAWSVNLETQYF. This chain joins TRBV30 and TRBJ2-5; D is uncertain. Per germline, CDR1 GTSNPN and CDR2 SVGIG (reference sequence). The length of the CDR3 is 12 residues. V was pared by 0 bases and J by 5 bases, with 7 bases between.

With regard to this clone: This specimen includes other DNA sequences encoding the same CDR3. This chain links TRBV5-1 with TRBJ1-3; tentatively, D is TRBD1 (5 bases). The CDR3 contains 15 residues. V lost 0 bases and J lost 0, with 7 bases in between. The germline CDR1 and CDR2 sequences are SGHRS and YFSETQ. The CDR3 is CASSLAGGSGNTIYF. The CDR3, as DNA: TGCGCCAGCAGCTTGGCGGGGGGCTCTGGAAACACCATATATTTT.

This chain joins TRBV7-8 and TRBJ2-7; D ambiguous. V lost 4 bases, J lost 1 base, and 11 bases lay in between. Germline V gives CDR1 SGHVS, CDR2 FQNEAQ. This CDR3 is built from 14 residues. CDR3 nucleotides: TGTGCCAGCAGCTACACGGACCTTTCCTACGAGCAGTACTTC. It yields the protein CASSYTDLSYEQYF.

The CDR3 loop is CASSRNRRGDQYF. The CDR3 nucleotides read TGTGCCAGCAGCCGAAACCGGCGGGGAGACCAGTACTTC. This chain uses TRBV14 with TRBJ2-5; the D gene is possibly TRBD2 (6 bases). V was trimmed by 4 bases and J by 10 bases, leaving 16 bases between them. This CDR3 spans 13 amino acids. Germline V lookup: CDR1 SGHDN, CDR2 FVKESK.

The chain recombines TRBV19 with TRBJ2-1; D might be TRBD2 (6 bases). The CDR3 sequence is 19 residues long. V dropped 1 base and J dropped 0 bases, with 19 bases sitting between them. Germline CDR1 reads LNHDA; CDR2 reads SQIVND (reference sequence). CDR3 region: CASSIGGGWTDSSYNEQFF. CDR3 in DNA: TGTGCCAGTAGTATAGGGGGAGGTTGGACGGATAGCTCCTACAATGAGCAGTTCTTC.

The rearrangement uses TRBV5-4 and TRBJ2-1; 7 bases are shared with TRBD2. After removal of 1 base from V and 8 bases from J, the junction contained 9 bases not matched to a gene. Germline-derived CDR1 and CDR2 are SGHNT and YYREEE (reference sequence). The CDR3 length is 15 residues. This chain's CDR3 is CASSLRREKGYEQFF. The CDR3 nucleotides are TGTGCCAGCAGCTTGAGGCGGGAGAAGGGCTATGAGCAGTTCTTC.

This clone was counted a single time. The genes are TRBV10-3 and TRBJ1-4; perhaps TRBD1 as D (6 bases). This CDR3 region has 14 residues. Germline values: CDR1 ENHRY, CDR2 SYGVKD. V lost 0 bases to trimming and J lost 5 bases, with 7 bases between them. The CDR3: CAISESQGNEKLFF. The CDR3 DNA sequence: TGTGCCATCAGTGAGTCCCAGGGGAATGAAAAACTGTTTTTT.

A single count supports this clone. The genes are TRBV7-6 and TRBJ2-2, with 9 bases lining up with TRBD1. V lost 5 bases, J lost 4 bases, and 8 bases stayed unmatched. There are 16 residues in the CDR3. Per the germline V gene, CDR1 is SGHVS and CDR2 is FNYEAQ. CDR3 sequence reads: CASSVTGGRSTGELFF. CDR3 in DNA: TGTGCCAGCAGCGTAACAGGGGGCCGGAGCACCGGGGAGCTGTTTTTT.

Concerning this clone: Other DNA sequences in the sample encode the same CDR3. The V and J genes are TRBV5-1 and TRBJ1-1; D unclear. Germline V CDR1 and CDR2: SGHRS, YFSETQ. CDR3 size: 13 residues. The V end lost 4 bases, the J end lost 0 bases, and 7 bases lay between the germline ends. The CDR3 here is CASSRTVNTEAFF. The CDR3 coding sequence is TGCGCCAGCAGCAGAACAGTGAACACTGAAGCTTTCTTT.

The chain links TRBV7-9 to TRBJ2-7; the match to TRBD2 covers 11 bases. The CDR3 loop spans 14 amino acids. The germline V gene encodes CDR1 SEHNR and CDR2 FQNEAQ (reference sequence). Trimming took 5 bases from V and 4 from J; bases not matched to a gene: 4. DNA for the CDR3: TGTGCCAGCAGCCAGACTAGCGGGATTTACGAGCAGTACTTC. Its protein is CASSQTSGIYEQYF.

J is TRBJ1-1 and V is TRBV6-1; D unclear. V was clipped by 4 bases and J by 0 bases, with 6 bases between them. Germline V gene data show CDR1 as MNHNS and CDR2 as SASEGT. The CDR3 extends over 13 amino acids. CDR3 sequence (DNA): TGTGCCAGCAGTGCGAGTTTGAACACTGAAGCTTTCTTT. Its protein is CASSASLNTEAFF.

The chain links TRBV7-8 to TRBJ1-3; possible D gene TRBD1, 6 bases. This CDR3 comprises 17 residues. CDR1 and CDR2 from the germline V gene are SGHVS and FQNEAQ. Trimming took off 2 bases at V and 0 bases at J, with 14 bases between the two ends. The CDR3 spells CASSLIPGHNSGNTIYF. The CDR3 bases are TGTGCCAGCAGCTTAATCCCGGGACACAACTCTGGAAACACCATATATTTT.

The rearrangement links TRBV15 to TRBJ2-2, with TRBD2 matching 7 bases. The junction had 10 bases not matched to a gene; V was cut back by 0 bases and J by 3 bases. The CDR3 totals 18 residues. Germline CDR1 is LNHNV and CDR2 is YYDKDF (reference sequence). CDR3 residues: CATSRDQGASGYTGELFF. The CDR3, as DNA: TGTGCCACCAGCAGAGATCAAGGGGCTAGCGGTTACACCGGGGAGCTGTTTTTT.